These T cell receptor beta chains were read from a single sample in a study of OX40 agonist ivuxolimab in advanced cancers. Profiled with immunoSEQ multiplex PCR; TCRdb holds only in-frame clones, not every one. The sample holds tens of thousands of clones; more than 75% are singletons and the top ten take approximately 14%. Sample: CD4+ or CD8+ T cells sorted from blood, taken in a trial of the OX40 agonist ivuxolimab. The receptors come from an adult with an advanced solid tumor such as melanoma, head and neck, liver or kidney cancer. CDR3s include the opening cysteine and the closing phenylalanine or tryptophan. A D gene is named only where the DNA matches it firmly. The size entry is marked missing in some rows and otherwise reads once, few, many or a size class.

v_call	clone_size	j_call	d_call	cdr3_aa	cdr3_nt
TRBV4-3	-	TRBJ1-1	TRBD1	CASSQGLSTGTGDDVNTEAFF	TGCGCCAGCAGCCAAGGGTTATCGACCGGGACAGGGGACGATGTGAACACTGAAGCTTTCTTT
TRBV4-3	-	TRBJ1-5	-	CASSQDTGINQPQHF	TGCGCCAGCAGCCAAGATACGGGAATCAATCAGCCCCAGCATTTT
TRBV5-6	-	TRBJ2-5	TRBD1	CASRRDRVGETQYF	TGTGCCAGCAGGAGAGACAGGGTGGGCGAGACCCAGTACTTC
TRBV27	-	TRBJ1-1	-	CASSLSPIMNTEAFF	TGTGCCAGCAGTTTATCCCCTATTATGAACACTGAAGCTTTCTTT
TRBV4-3	-	TRBJ2-3	TRBD2	CASSQDKAGGPVDTQYF	TGCGCCAGCAGCCAAGATAAAGCGGGGGGGCCTGTGGATACGCAGTATTTT
TRBV11-2	-	TRBJ2-7	-	CASSLGEAYEQYF	TGTGCCAGCAGCTTAGGGGAGGCCTACGAGCAGTACTTC
TRBV7-2	few	TRBJ1-1	-	CASSPPSENTEAFF	TGTGCCAGCAGCCCCCCAAGTGAGAACACTGAAGCTTTCTTT
TRBV19	-	TRBJ2-7	TRBD1	CASAPGTGVYEQYF	TGTGCCAGCGCCCCCGGGACAGGGGTATACGAGCAGTACTTC
TRBV7-7	once	TRBJ2-1	TRBD1	CASSLQGAAGNEQFF	TGTGCCAGCAGCTTACAGGGGGCGGCTGGGAATGAGCAGTTCTTC
TRBV2	once	TRBJ2-7	-	CAITMDNYPYEQYF	TGTGCCATCACGATGGACAATTACCCCTACGAGCAGTACTTC
TRBV6-5	few	TRBJ2-6	-	CASSYGESGANVLTF	TGTGCCAGCAGTTACGGAGAGTCTGGGGCCAACGTCCTGACTTTC
TRBV6-5	-	TRBJ2-7	TRBD2	CASSYSGGGYEQYF	TGTGCCAGCAGTTACTCGGGCGGGGGTTACGAGCAGTACTTC
TRBV11-2	-	TRBJ2-5	TRBD2	CASSLWELAGRLLEETQYF	TGTGCCAGCAGCTTATGGGAACTAGCGGGGAGGCTCCTAGAAGAGACCCAGTACTTC
TRBV4-3	-	TRBJ1-2	TRBD1	CASSQADRGNYGYTF	TGCGCCAGCAGCCAAGCGGACAGGGGAAACTATGGCTACACCTTC
TRBV11-1	few	TRBJ2-7	TRBD1	CASSYTGVSYEQYF	TGTGCCAGCAGCTACACAGGGGTCTCCTACGAGCAGTACTTC
TRBV27	-	TRBJ1-2	TRBD1	CASSSTMSDRGVYGYTF	TGTGCCAGCAGTTCCACCATGAGCGACAGGGGGGTCTATGGCTACACCTTC
TRBV6-1	-	TRBJ1-1	-	CASSEAGYLGRSEAFF	TGTGCCAGCAGTGAGGCCGGATACCTGGGGCGCAGTGAAGCTTTCTTT
TRBV11-2	-	TRBJ2-1	TRBD1	CASSRPGTDNEQFF	TGTGCCAGCAGCCGGCCAGGGACAGACAATGAGCAGTTCTTC
TRBV10-3	-	TRBJ2-3	TRBD2	CAISETGLAELSTDTQYF	TGTGCCATCAGTGAAACGGGACTAGCGGAGCTAAGCACAGATACGCAGTATTTT
TRBV4-3	-	TRBJ1-4	-	CASSQLDRNEKLFF	TGCGCCAGCAGCCAACTCGACCGGAATGAAAAACTGTTTTTT
TRBV6-4	-	TRBJ2-3	TRBD2	CASSDPGLVKDTQYF	TGTGCCAGCAGTGATCCGGGACTAGTCAAAGATACGCAGTATTTT
TRBV5-4	-	TRBJ1-1	-	CASSLGTHAEAFF	TGTGCCAGCAGCTTGGGAACCCACGCTGAAGCTTTCTTT
TRBV7-9	-	TRBJ2-5	TRBD2	CALPAGAGGKETQYF	TGTGCCCTTCCGGCAGGAGCGGGGGGCAAAGAGACCCAGTACTTC
TRBV30	-	TRBJ2-7	-	CAWSEFPDGVEQYF	TGTGCCTGGAGTGAGTTCCCCGACGGAGTCGAGCAGTACTTC
TRBV30	-	TRBJ1-3	-	CGLAGNTIYF	TGTGGTCTCGCTGGAAACACCATATATTTT
TRBV19	-	TRBJ1-1	TRBD1	CASETGRSTEAFF	TGTGCCAGTGAGACAGGGAGAAGCACTGAAGCTTTCTTT
TRBV6-5	-	TRBJ2-7	TRBD1	CASSPGQGVYEQYF	TGTGCCAGCAGTCCGGGACAGGGGGTATACGAGCAGTACTTC
TRBV19	-	TRBJ2-3	-	CASSADSFNTQYF	TGTGCCAGTAGTGCGGACAGTTTCAATACGCAGTATTTT
TRBV9	-	TRBJ2-7	-	CASSVETSGEQYF	TGTGCCAGCAGCGTAGAGACCTCGGGCGAGCAGTACTTC
TRBV18	-	TRBJ1-2	TRBD1	CASSPSGQIYGYTF	TGTGCCAGCTCACCATCGGGACAGATCTATGGCTACACCTTC
TRBV27	-	TRBJ2-7	-	CASSLGTFYEQYF	TGTGCCAGCAGTTTGGGTACTTTTTACGAGCAGTACTTC
TRBV11-3	few	TRBJ2-7	-	CASSLGAYEQYF	TGTGCCAGCAGCTTGGGGGCCTACGAGCAGTACTTC
TRBV7-6	-	TRBJ2-3	-	CASSTSGYTQYF	TGTGCCAGCAGCACATCAGGGTATACGCAGTATTTT
TRBV5-4	-	TRBJ2-1	TRBD2	CASSPGGKGQFF	TGTGCCAGCAGCCCGGGGGGGAAGGGGCAGTTCTTC
TRBV7-2	-	TRBJ2-1	TRBD2	CASSFPKRGSSYNEQFF	TGTGCCAGCAGCTTCCCTAAGCGGGGGAGCTCCTACAATGAGCAGTTCTTC
TRBV6-5	medium-sized	TRBJ1-1	TRBD1	CASGLIQGALSEAFF	TGTGCCAGCGGATTAATACAGGGGGCGCTTTCTGAAGCTTTCTTT
TRBV5-1	medium-sized	TRBJ2-7	TRBD1	CASSYAGTGLPFYEQYF	TGCGCCAGCAGCTATGCCGGGACAGGGCTTCCTTTCTACGAGCAGTACTTC
TRBV5-1	-	TRBJ2-7	-	CASSLQVDGTYEQYF	TGCGCCAGCAGCTTGCAGGTTGACGGGACCTACGAGCAGTACTTC
TRBV19	few	TRBJ2-2	-	CASSIGHYRELFF	TGTGCCAGTAGTATAGGCCATTACCGGGAGCTGTTTTTT
TRBV7-9	-	TRBJ1-1	-	CASSTRQLPEAFF	TGTGCCAGCAGCACAAGACAGTTACCTGAAGCTTTCTTT
TRBV13	few	TRBJ2-1	-	CASSLDYSYNEQFF	TGTGCCAGCAGCTTAGACTACTCCTACAATGAGCAGTTCTTC
TRBV10-3	-	TRBJ1-1	-	CAISEDRGPAGTEAFF	TGTGCCATCAGTGAAGATAGGGGCCCCGCCGGGACTGAAGCTTTCTTT
TRBV30	-	TRBJ2-7	-	CAWTGDAYEQYF	TGTGCCTGGACTGGGGATGCTTACGAGCAGTACTTC
TRBV5-4	-	TRBJ1-2	TRBD1	CASSLAGTGVYGYTF	TGTGCCAGCAGCTTGGCCGGGACAGGGGTTTATGGCTACACCTTC
TRBV6-5	-	TRBJ2-7	-	CASSYQGRGYEQYF	TGTGCCAGCAGTTACCAGGGCAGGGGCTACGAGCAGTACTTC
TRBV27	-	TRBJ1-2	TRBD1	CASSLSAGGYGYGYTF	TGTGCCAGCAGTTTATCGGCAGGGGGCTACGGCTATGGCTACACCTTC
TRBV7-2	-	TRBJ1-5	-	CASSLEGYSNQPQHF	TGTGCCAGCAGCTTAGAAGGGTACAGCAATCAGCCCCAGCATTTT
TRBV19	-	TRBJ1-2	TRBD1	CASSFTGTAWYGYTF	TGTGCCAGTAGTTTTACCGGGACAGCTTGGTATGGCTACACCTTC
TRBV11-2	few	TRBJ1-2	-	CASSYKTGYGYTF	TGTGCCAGCAGCTATAAAACAGGGTACGGCTACACCTTC
TRBV2	once	TRBJ1-1	-	CASSVSQGLNTEAFF	TGTGCCAGCAGTGTATCCCAGGGGCTGAACACTGAAGCTTTCTTT
TRBV4-2	-	TRBJ2-1	-	CASSQEGSQQFF	TGTGCCAGCAGCCAAGAAGGGTCACAGCAGTTCTTC